This TCR beta chain derives from a study of blood T cell repertoires in COVID-19. About the research overall: Italy, Spain and the United States were the sources of the convalescent and acute COVID-19 samples. PBMCs, B-cell-depleted T cells, or T cells provided the cDNA or gDNA that made up the material.

Trimming cost V 8 bases and J 6 bases, with 16 bases left between them. The CDR3 is 13 amino acids. CDR1 and CDR2 from the germline V gene are LNHDA and SQIVND (reference sequence). Source study methods: Reference gene primer amplification in the assay estimated nucleated cell counts. Some clones are missing from TCRdb's copy, which holds only in-frame ones; the method was immunoSEQ multiplex PCR. That table supplies the V and J calls and clone size; D and trimming were determined from the DNA. The table records about 350,000 clones, 86% of them present only once. Seattle researchers signed up patients amid active infection and tracked them longitudinally.

Specimen: peripheral blood. The chain joins TRBV19 to TRBJ1-2, with D perhaps matching TRBD1 (6 bases). The sequence came from a woman aged 60-75 years with COVID-19, enrolled during active disease. As DNA, the CDR3 is TGTGCCAGTCCCAGCCCAGGGGATCATGGCTACACCTTC. Its protein product is CASPSPGDHGYTF. Drawing the rest from reference TRBV19 and TRBJ1-2, the complete variable domain is DGGITQSPKYLFRKEGQNVTLSCEQNLNHDAMYWYRQDPGQGLRLIYYSQIVNDFQKGDIAEGYSVSREKKESFPLTVTSAQKNPTAFYLCASPSPGDHGYTFGSGTRLTVV.